This T cell receptor (beta chain) was documented in a study of OX40 agonist ivuxolimab in advanced cancers. At the level of the study: The dose-escalation group included hepatocellular carcinoma, melanoma, renal cell carcinoma and head and neck cancer.

Study results and caveats: Among patients with partial responses at 0.1-3.0 mg/kg, clonal expansion was among the lowest.

About this clone itself: Its antigen is still unknown.

This table comes from immunoSEQ multiplex PCR, and its TCRdb copy is limited to in-frame clones, with some not included. The table lists tens of thousands of clones, over 90% of them singletons. V gave up 4 bases and J gave up 2 bases, with 8 bases separating them. From germline, CDR1 is MNHEY and CDR2 SMNVEV (reference sequence). This CDR3 has 13 residues. This chain connects TRBV27 to TRBJ1-1; D is unresolved. This clonotype originated in an adult with an advanced solid tumor such as melanoma, head and neck, liver or kidney cancer. Sequenced material: CD4+ or CD8+ T cells sorted from blood, taken in a trial of the OX40 agonist ivuxolimab. The CDR3 here is CASSSGLNTEAFF. CDR3 sequence (DNA): TGTGCCAGCAGTTCCGGGCTTAACACTGAAGCTTTCTTT.